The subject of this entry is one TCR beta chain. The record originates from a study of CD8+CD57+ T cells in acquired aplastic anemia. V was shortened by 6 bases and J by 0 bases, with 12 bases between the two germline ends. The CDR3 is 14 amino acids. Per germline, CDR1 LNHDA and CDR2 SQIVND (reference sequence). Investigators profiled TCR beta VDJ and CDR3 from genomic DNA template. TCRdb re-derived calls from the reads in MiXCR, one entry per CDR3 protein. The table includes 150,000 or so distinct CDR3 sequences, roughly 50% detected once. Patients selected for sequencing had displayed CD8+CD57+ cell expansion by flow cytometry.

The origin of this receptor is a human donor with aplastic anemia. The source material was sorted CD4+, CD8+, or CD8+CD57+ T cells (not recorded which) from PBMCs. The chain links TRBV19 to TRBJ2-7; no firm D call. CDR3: CASRSHDLSYEQYF. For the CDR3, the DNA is TGTGCCAGTAGGTCCCACGACCTCTCCTACGAGCAGTACTTC. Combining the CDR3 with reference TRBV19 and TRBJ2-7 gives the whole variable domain DGGITQSPKYLFRKEGQNVTLSCEQNLNHDAMYWYRQDPGQGLRLIYYSQIVNDFQKGDIAEGYSVSREKKESFPLTVTSAQKNPTAFYLCASRSHDLSYEQYFGPGTRLTVT.